The clone carrying this T cell receptor beta chain appeared once. The target antigen is unknown. This sample was taken from a study of CD8 T cells in ankylosing spondylitis. Study-level results: Disease-linked clones displayed a CD8+ phenotype and appeared relatively rarely in peripheral blood. In the blood and synovial fluid of reactive arthritis, some motif variants had been previously reported. From matched ankylosing spondylitis synovial fluid, disease-linked clones were reportedly recovered at significantly enriched levels. Ankylosing spondylitis blood appeared to be characterized by a TCR beta motif of several highly homologous variants.

The germline gives CDR1 SEHNR, CDR2 FQNEAQ (reference sequence). The CDR3 totals 16 residues. Unmatched junction bases numbered 7, after V lost 5 bases and J lost 1 base. TCRdb reanalysed the 5' RACE reads using MiXCR and keeps one entry per CDR3 protein. The sample has some 85,000 distinct CDR3 sequences; approximately 9.6% are singletons. The sequenced material came from blood, either unsorted or a sorted T cell fraction (not recorded which). The receptor's source is a male donor with ankylosing spondylitis. The rearrangement joins TRBV7-9 to TRBJ2-3, with 9 bases aligning to TRBD1. The CDR3 loop is CASSPPDRGGTDTQYF. DNA for the CDR3: TGTGCCAGCAGCCCCCCGGACAGGGGCGGCACAGATACGCAGTATTTT.